The 20 T cell receptor beta chains below come from one sample, sequenced in a study of cytomegalovirus exposure and HLA in healthy donors. The PCR made use of 60 Vbeta and 13 Jbeta primers. Assay used: immunoSEQ multiplex PCR; TCRdb lists only in-frame clones, some missing. The profile shows under 130,000 clones, roughly three quarters of them singletons. Sequencing was done on a sample of PBMCs. All receptors derive from a man aged 35 to 55 in good health and CMV-seropositive.

This chain connects TRBV30 to TRBJ2-1; 7 bases are a match to TRBD2. V was clipped by 1 base and J by 8 bases; unmatched bases: 11. This CDR3 is built from 15 residues. Germline CDR1 and CDR2: GTSNPN and SVGIG (reference sequence). The CDR3 loop reads CAWSEVWTRTYEQFF. The CDR3 DNA is TGTGCCTGGAGTGAGGTTTGGACTAGGACCTATGAGCAGTTCTTC.

The rearrangement joins TRBV5-1 to TRBJ2-7; 10 bases map to TRBD1. The CDR3 runs to 15 residues. In germline, CDR1 is SGHRS, CDR2 YFSETQ. V gave up 5 bases and J gave up 3 bases; unmatched junction bases: 8. CDR3 sequence (DNA): TGCGCCAGCAGTTTTGGTGGGACAGGGGTCTACGAGCAGTACTTC. Encoded protein: CASSFGGTGVYEQYF.

The rearrangement uses TRBV2 and TRBJ2-7; TRBD2 aligns across 11 bases. Germline CDR1 SNHLY, CDR2 FYNNEI. The CDR3 consists of 14 residues. Germline trimming cut 8 bases from V and 3 bases from J; bases unmatched to any gene: 6. The CDR3 spells CASRGLAVDYEQYF. The CDR3 bases are TGTGCCAGCCGGGGACTAGCGGTTGACTACGAGCAGTACTTC.

V gene TRBV7-8 combines with J gene TRBJ2-5; no clear D gene. This CDR3 has 12 residues. CDR1 and CDR2 (germline): SGHVS, FQNEAQ. V lost 2 bases and J lost 7, with 8 bases in between. CDR3 sequence reads: CASSLIIRTQYF. The CDR3 DNA sequence: TGTGCCAGCAGCTTAATCATCAGGACCCAGTACTTC.

This clone occurred a few times. The V gene is TRBV29-1, the J gene TRBJ2-7; TRBD1 might be the D (6 bases). CDR3 size: 14 residues. Germline V lookup: CDR1 SQVTM, CDR2 ANQGSEA. V was pared by 1 base and J by 5 bases, with 15 bases between. The CDR3 loop is CSVEVGRGADEQYF. As DNA, the CDR3 is TGCAGCGTTGAAGTTGGCAGGGGCGCCGACGAGCAGTACTTC.

The chain is built from TRBV7-9 and TRBJ2-7; the D gene is possibly TRBD2 (6 bases). The length of the CDR3 is 12 residues. V lost 5 bases, J lost 6 bases, and 11 bases lay in between. CDR1 is SEHNR, CDR2 FQNEAQ, per germline (reference sequence). DNA of the CDR3: TGTGCCAGCAGCCCAGGGCGGGGCGAGCAGTACTTC. This encodes CASSPGRGEQYF.

V usage is TRBV5-1 and J usage is TRBJ1-4, with D unclear. The CDR3 is made up of 15 amino acids. Deletions cut 0 bases from V and 7 bases from J, with 13 bases between. Germline values: CDR1 SGHRS, CDR2 YFSETQ. CDR3 coding DNA: TGCGCCAGCAGCTTGGGGGCAGCTCCTCGTGAAAAACTGTTTTTT. Translation gives CASSLGAAPREKLFF.

This clone was detected a few times. The CDR3: CASRRGLAADTQYF. The DNA of the CDR3 is TGTGCCAGCAGGCGGGGACTAGCGGCAGATACGCAGTATTTT. The chain joins TRBV27 to TRBJ2-3, with TRBD2 matching 11 bases. V gave up 6 bases and J gave up 4 bases; unmatched junction bases: 3. Germline values: CDR1 MNHEY, CDR2 SMNVEV (reference sequence). This CDR3 is built from 14 residues.

The chain is built from TRBV4-3 and TRBJ1-2; D is ambiguous. V was clipped by 0 bases and J by 0 bases, with 8 bases between them. This CDR3 spans 15 amino acids. The germline V gene has CDR1 LGHNA and CDR2 YSLEER. The CDR3 nucleotides read TGCGCCAGCAGCCAAGATCGTAATACTAACTATGGCTACACCTTC. Protein: CASSQDRNTNYGYTF.

V usage is TRBV5-1 and J usage is TRBJ1-2; 9 nucleotides match TRBD1. In germline, CDR1 is SGHRS, CDR2 YFSETQ. There are 18 residues in the CDR3. The V gene end was trimmed by 5 bases and the J gene end by 0 bases; junction bases not matched to a gene: 14. Written as DNA, the CDR3 is TGCGCCAGCAGTTTCCTAAGTGGACAGGGGCCTACTAACTATGGCTACACCTTC. This translates into CASSFLSGQGPTNYGYTF.

The V gene is TRBV7-9, the J gene TRBJ2-7, with 8 bases fitting TRBD2. This CDR3 has 13 residues. Germline V gene lookup returns CDR1 SEHNR and CDR2 FQNEAQ (reference sequence). Germline trimming cut 3 bases from V and 6 bases from J; bases unmatched to any gene: 4. CDR3 amino acids: CASSFGLAIEQYF. The CDR3 DNA reads as TGTGCCAGCAGCTTCGGACTAGCAATCGAGCAGTACTTC.

In regard to this clone: The sample holds other DNA sequences that translate to the same CDR3. V usage is TRBV5-1 and J usage is TRBJ1-2; 7 bases align to TRBD1. Germline lookup yields CDR1 SGHRS and CDR2 YFSETQ. J was trimmed by 2 bases and V by 4 bases; bases with no gene match: 2. The CDR3 totals 13 residues. The CDR3: CASSPGQNYGYTF. CDR3 bases: TGCGCCAGCAGCCCGGGACAGAACTATGGCTACACCTTC. The whole variable domain, filled in from reference TRBV5-1 and TRBJ1-2, reads KAGVTQTPRYLIKTRGQQVTLSCSPISGHRSVSWYQQTPGQGLQFLFEYFSETQRNKGNFPGRFSGRQFSNSRSEMNVSTLELGDSALYLCASSPGQNYGYTFGSGTRLTVV.

The chain recombines TRBV25-1 with TRBJ1-4, with a tentative D call TRBD1 (5 bases). Germline V gives CDR1 MGHDK, CDR2 SYGVNS. Trimming left V 3 bases short and J 8 bases short, with 7 bases between. There are 12 residues in the CDR3. The CDR3 coding sequence is TGTGCCAGCAGTGACAGACAGGAAAAACTGTTTTTT. It yields the protein CASSDRQEKLFF.

This chain links TRBV5-1 with TRBJ2-1, with TRBD2 matching 8 bases. V lost 0 bases to trimming and J lost 5 bases; unmatched junction nucleotides: 4. Germline CDR1 and CDR2: SGHRS and YFSETQ. This CDR3 is 15 amino acids long. CDR3 protein: CASSLDLAGHNEQFF. The DNA of the CDR3 is TGCGCCAGCAGCTTGGATCTAGCGGGCCACAATGAGCAGTTCTTC. The full variable domain, rest sourced from reference TRBV5-1 and TRBJ2-1, is KAGVTQTPRYLIKTRGQQVTLSCSPISGHRSVSWYQQTPGQGLQFLFEYFSETQRNKGNFPGRFSGRQFSNSRSEMNVSTLELGDSALYLCASSLDLAGHNEQFFGPGTRLTVL.

In its sample, this clone was seen a few times. J is TRBJ2-3 and V is TRBV9, with TRBD2 matching over 11 bases. The CDR3 contains 19 residues. Germline CDR1 SGDLS, CDR2 YYNGEE. Unmatched junction bases numbered 14, after V lost 3 bases and J lost 2 bases. CDR3 coding DNA: TGTGCCAGCAGCGGGAGGCTAGCGGGAGGATTTACCTCCACAGATACGCAGTATTTT. Its protein is CASSGRLAGGFTSTDTQYF.

This clone was detected a few times. V is TRBV7-2 and J is TRBJ2-1; TRBD1 matches at 7 bases. There are 12 residues in the CDR3. Germline trimming cut 4 bases from V and 15 bases from J; bases unmatched to any gene: 9. The germline V gene encodes CDR1 SGHTA and CDR2 FQGNSA. In nucleotides, the CDR3 is TGTGCCAGCAGCTCCTGGACAGGACAAACGTTCTTC. Its protein is CASSSWTGQTFF.

The chain recombines TRBV6-5 with TRBJ1-1, with 7 positions matching TRBD1. V was clipped by 7 bases and J by 4 bases; unmatched bases: 6. Germline assignment: CDR1 MNHEY and CDR2 SVGAGI. CDR3 size: 13 residues. Here the CDR3 DNA reads TGTGCCAGCATGAGGGGGCGAGGCACTGAAGCTTTCTTT. Translated, it gives CASMRGRGTEAFF.

The genes are TRBV4-2 and TRBJ2-3, with 12 nucleotides matching TRBD2. Germline trimming cut 0 bases from V and 5 bases from J; bases unmatched to any gene: 6. CDR3 length: 17 residues. Germline CDR1 reads LGHNA; CDR2 reads YNFKEQ. The CDR3 DNA sequence: TGTGCCAGCAGCCAAGATCGACTAGCGGGAGACTTAGATACGCAGTATTTT. Its translation: CASSQDRLAGDLDTQYF.

The V gene is TRBV5-1, the J gene TRBJ1-1; TRBD1 matches 9 bases. The junction had 16 bases not matched to a gene; V was cut back by 4 bases and J by 9 bases. The CDR3 extends over 16 amino acids. Germline-derived CDR1 and CDR2 are SGHRS and YFSETQ. CDR3 in amino acids: CASSLTRRDREEKAFF. The CDR3 nucleotides read TGCGCCAGCAGCCTGACGCGCCGGGACAGGGAGGAAAAAGCTTTCTTT.

The rearrangement joins TRBV7-9 to TRBJ2-1; 13 bases match TRBD2. CDR1 SEHNR and CDR2 FQNEAQ come from the germline V gene (reference sequence). The CDR3 runs to 16 residues. V gave up 1 base and J gave up 5 bases; unmatched junction bases: 2. In nucleotides, the CDR3 is TGTGCCAGCAGCTTAGGACTAGCGGGAGGCCACAATGAGCAGTTCTTC. It encodes CASSLGLAGGHNEQFF.